This is a list of T cell receptor beta chains from one sample in a study of beta chain features in type 1 diabetes. Some clones are missing from TCRdb's copy, which holds only in-frame ones; the method was immunoSEQ multiplex PCR. The table shows about 700,000 clones, with over 10% occurring only once. Sequencing was performed on naive CD4+ T cells from blood. Source of these receptors: a man younger than 30 with type 1 diabetes. Each CDR3 is given with its conserved first and last residue. A D gene is named only where the DNA matches it firmly. Only part of the rows carry a size: once, few, many, or a class if the clone is expanded.

j_call v_call clone_size d_call cdr3_aa cdr3_nt
TRBJ2-3 TRBV30 - TRBD1 CAWSEGQGVDTQYF TGTGCCTGGAGTGAGGGACAGGGAGTAGATACGCAGTATTTT
TRBJ2-7 TRBV28 few - CASIPGHQGDDEQYF TGTGCCAGCATCCCCGGCCACCAGGGAGACGACGAGCAGTACTTC
TRBJ2-5 TRBV28 few - CASSWAGEETQYF TGTGCCAGCAGTTGGGCAGGGGAAGAGACCCAGTACTTC
TRBJ2-3 TRBV5-1 - - CASSLERVTDTQYF TGCGCCAGCAGCTTGGAACGGGTCACAGATACGCAGTATTTT
TRBJ2-5 TRBV9 few TRBD1 CASSVGTGLRQETQYF TGTGCCAGCAGCGTAGGGACAGGTTTACGGCAAGAGACCCAGTACTTC
TRBJ2-5 TRBV27 - TRBD2 CASSLASGGAETQYF TGTGCCAGCAGCCTGGCCAGCGGGGGGGCCGAGACCCAGTACTTC
TRBJ1-4 TRBV5-1 few - CASSSLDSFEKLFF TGCGCCAGCAGCTCACTCGACAGCTTCGAAAAACTGTTTTTT
TRBJ1-1 TRBV2 - - CASSWDENTEAFF TGTGCCAGCAGTTGGGACGAGAACACTGAAGCTTTCTTT
TRBJ2-4 TRBV7-6 few - CASSLDSPKVQYF TGTGCCAGCAGCTTAGACAGTCCGAAAGTTCAGTACTTC
TRBJ2-3 TRBV7-9 few - CASSLAATDTQYF TGTGCCAGCAGCTTAGCGGCTACAGATACGCAGTATTTT
TRBJ1-2 TRBV4-1 - - CASSLGPAQGEGGYTF TGCGCCAGCAGTCTGGGACCCGCACAGGGCGAGGGAGGCTACACCTTC
TRBJ2-7 TRBV6-1 few - CASSDEAGEIAYEQYF TGTGCCAGCAGTGACGAAGCAGGGGAGATCGCCTACGAGCAGTACTTC
TRBJ2-2 TRBV4-1 - TRBD1 CASSQGSTGGTGELFF TGCGCCAGCAGCCAAGGGTCTACAGGGGGCACCGGGGAGCTGTTTTTT
TRBJ2-2 TRBV7-8 few TRBD2 CASSSKAGLAGVTGELFF TGTGCCAGCAGCTCCAAGGCGGGACTAGCGGGGGTAACCGGGGAGCTGTTTTTT
TRBJ2-7 TRBV28 - - CASSSGQGMSEQYF TGTGCCAGCAGTTCCGGGCAGGGGATGTCCGAGCAGTACTTC
TRBJ2-7 TRBV6-5 - - CASSYRNEQYF TGTGCCAGCAGTTACCGCAACGAGCAGTACTTC
TRBJ2-7 TRBV4-1 - - CASSQGAGTALYEQYF TGCGCCAGCAGCCAGGGAGCCGGGACTGCGCTCTACGAGCAGTACTTC
TRBJ1-3 TRBV6-6 few TRBD1 CASSYQGGVGNTIYF TGTGCCAGCAGTTACCAGGGGGGGGTCGGAAACACCATATATTTT
TRBJ1-2 TRBV25-1 - - CASRQGSSYGYTF TGTGCCAGCAGACAGGGCAGTAGCTATGGCTACACCTTC
TRBJ1-4 TRBV18 few - CASSPAGSGEKLFF TGTGCCAGCTCACCGGCAGGGTCGGGAGAAAAACTGTTTTTT
TRBJ1-2 TRBV5-4 - - CASSTPGGEDYGYTF TGTGCCAGCAGCACCCCGGGCGGGGAGGACTATGGCTACACCTTC
TRBJ2-7 TRBV7-9 - - CASSLRTVSYEQYF TGTGCCAGCAGCTTAAGAACAGTCTCCTACGAGCAGTACTTC
TRBJ2-5 TRBV9 few TRBD1 CASSIRQGWEETQYF TGTGCCAGCAGCATCCGACAGGGCTGGGAAGAGACCCAGTACTTC
TRBJ1-5 TRBV4-1 - - CASSQGQPNQPQHF TGCGCCAGCAGCCAAGGACAGCCTAATCAGCCCCAGCATTTT
TRBJ2-1 TRBV5-6 - - CASSLGPTSNEQFF TGTGCCAGCAGCTTGGGCCCCACTAGCAATGAGCAGTTCTTC
TRBJ2-1 TRBV9 - - CASSVADRNEQFF TGTGCCAGCAGCGTGGCTGACCGCAATGAGCAGTTCTTC
TRBJ1-2 TRBV28 few - CASSLQELYGYTF TGTGCCAGCAGTTTGCAGGAACTATATGGCTACACCTTC
TRBJ2-6 TRBV7-8 - - CASSFLPPSGANVLTF TGTGCCAGCAGCTTTCTTCCCCCCTCTGGGGCCAACGTCCTGACTTTC
TRBJ2-7 TRBV27 - - CASRESSYEQYF TGTGCCAGCAGGGAGAGCTCCTACGAGCAGTACTTC
TRBJ2-1 TRBV30 - TRBD2 CAWSPLAGVTNEQFF TGTGCCTGGAGTCCCCTAGCGGGGGTGACGAATGAGCAGTTCTTC
TRBJ1-1 TRBV13 - - CASSLGDLYGVGVF TGTGCCAGCAGCTTAGGGGACTTGTACGGGGTGGGGGTCTTT
TRBJ2-1 TRBV6-1 - - CASSEALRDEQFF TGTGCCAGCAGTGAAGCGCTGAGAGATGAGCAGTTCTTC
TRBJ1-2 TRBV30 few - CAWSLSYGYTF TGTGCCTGGAGTCTGAGTTATGGCTACACCTTC